This TCR beta chain was captured by sequencing in a study of tumor T cells in aggressive B-cell lymphoma. Losses at the gene ends were 8 bases for V and 4 bases for J; bases not matched to a gene: 9. The CDR3 is made up of 15 amino acids. The germline CDR1 and CDR2 sequences are SGHAT and FQNNGV. TCRdb's copy holds only in-frame clones and misses some; the assay was immunoSEQ multiplex PCR. The sample gives about 5,600 clones, 82% of which show up once; 2.5% to 3% is in the top ten. This clone was detected a few times. The TCR sequence derives from an adult with diffuse large B cell lymphoma. This chain connects TRBV11-2 to TRBJ1-4; 8 bases are a match to TRBD1. The sequenced sample was tumor tissue. CDR3 sequence reads: CASSPQGVINEKLFF. CDR3 DNA sequence: TGTGCCAGCTCCCCACAGGGGGTCATTAATGAAAAACTGTTTTTT.